This TCR beta chain was identified in a study of human T cells and chemical hapten exposure. Stated time point: patch test 1, 2 weeks after DPC sensitization. This sample's treatment: therapeutic diphenylcyclopropenone sensitization with weekly scalp DPC. With 4 bases clipped from V and 8 bases from J, the junction kept 5 bases outside the gene matches. This CDR3 has 14 residues. Germline CDR1 and CDR2: SGHNT and YYREEE (reference sequence). TCRdb re-derived calls from the RACE reads in MiXCR, one entry per CDR3 protein. The sample consists of about 340,000 distinct CDR3 sequences, under 8% of them appearing once. At least ten counts were recorded for this clonotype.

This material consisted of whole blood, taken in connection with sensitization to the hapten diphenylcyclopropenone (DPC). This sequence originates from a woman aged 18-35 years with alopecia areata. Some clones in this sample may be carry-over from other donors' samples. V and J are TRBV5-4 and TRBJ1-6; the match to TRBD1 covers 8 bases. CDR3 in DNA: TGTGCCAGCAGCACGGGACAGGATTATTCACCCCTCCACTTT. It is translated as CASSTGQDYSPLHF.